The 27 T cell receptor beta chains reported below all come from one sample, sequenced in a study of blood T cells in healthy people across ages. Sample-barcoded 5' priming and a J-beta primer mix drove a second PCR of 7 to 11 cycles. In TCRdb, the 5' RACE reads were re-called with MiXCR into one record per CDR3 protein. The sample lists hundreds of thousands of distinct CDR3 sequences, about 45% occurring once. Sequenced: blood. The receptors were sampled from a man older than 75 in good health.

This clonotype turned up a few times. The chain combines TRBV5-1 with TRBJ2-7, with D maybe TRBD1 (5 bases). The CDR3 has 16 residues. The germline gives CDR1 SGHRS, CDR2 YFSETQ. With 4 bases removed from V and 2 bases from J, the gap between germline ends came to 19 bases. Here the CDR3 DNA reads TGCGCCAGCAGCCTAGGGGTGGGGCCCGGAACCTACGAGCAGTACTTC. Its protein product is CASSLGVGPGTYEQYF.

This chain joins TRBV12-3 or TRBV12-4 and TRBJ2-2; TRBD1 or TRBD2 may be the D gene (5 bases each). Trimming shortened V by 7 bases and J by 1 base, and 10 bases separated the two germline ends. The length of the CDR3 is 14 residues. The CDR3 here is CASTRGGNTGELFF. CDR3 DNA sequence: TGTGCCAGCACCCGGGGCGGGAACACCGGGGAGCTGTTTTTT.

This clonotype came up many times. Sequence at one end of the junction differs from germline and may be a read error. CDR3 nucleotides: TGTGCCAGCAGCTTAGCGGGAGGGTCAGATACGCAGTATTTT. Its protein product is CASSLAGGSDTQYF. The rearrangement joins TRBV12-3 or TRBV12-4 to TRBJ2-3; 11 positions match TRBD2. CDR3 length equals 14 residues.

As regards this clonotype: The junction departs from germline at one end; a sequencing error may be responsible. The rearrangement links TRBV7-2 to TRBJ2-1, with no clear D. CDR3 length: 15 residues. Germline V gene sequence: CDR1 SGHTA, CDR2 FQGNSA. The CDR3 DNA reads TGTGCCAGCAGCTCCGGCTACGAACGGTACACTGAGCAGTTCTTC. Translation gives CASSSGYERYTEQFF.

The rearrangement joins TRBV5-5 to TRBJ1-2, with a weak D call TRBD1 (5 bases). The length of the CDR3 is 14 residues. Germline CDR1 is SGHKS and CDR2 is YYEKEE (reference sequence). Trimming pared 1 base from V and 6 bases from J, leaving 13 bases between. CDR3 sequence: CASSLRGITNGYTF. The CDR3 bases are TGTGCCAGCAGCTTGCGGGGGATCACGAATGGCTACACCTTC.

In this sample, this clonotype turned up a few times. This chain uses TRBV4-3 with TRBJ2-6, with TRBD1 matching over 9 bases. This CDR3 is 18 amino acids long. Per the germline V gene, CDR1 is LGHNA and CDR2 is YSLEER. V lost 0 bases, J lost 0 bases, and 3 bases stayed unmatched. Written as DNA, the CDR3 is TGCGCCAGCAGCCAAGAAGGGACAGGGTCCTCTGGGGCCAACGTCCTGACTTTC. It codes for CASSQEGTGSSGANVLTF.

This clonotype was seen a handful of times. V gene TRBV19 combines with J gene TRBJ2-1; D may be TRBD1 or TRBD2 (5 bases each). This CDR3 has 16 residues. Germline V gene lookup returns CDR1 LNHDA and CDR2 SQIVND (reference sequence). The V end was cut by 4 bases, the J end by 0 bases, with 13 bases between. This CDR3 is CASSTPGTTSYNEQFF. The CDR3 DNA follows: TGTGCCAGTAGTACCCCCGGGACGACCTCCTACAATGAGCAGTTCTTC.

This chain links TRBV7-2 with TRBJ2-7; D is tentatively TRBD1 or TRBD2 (6 bases each). The CDR3 is made up of 14 amino acids. Trimming took 5 bases from V and 4 from J, leaving 15 bases between them. Germline V gene sequence: CDR1 SGHTA, CDR2 FQGNSA. This CDR3 is CASSLGAGQYEQYF. The CDR3 DNA reads TGTGCCAGCAGCCTCGGGGCGGGACAATACGAGCAGTACTTC.

At least ten counts were recorded for this clonotype. The chain couples TRBV15 to TRBJ1-2; D is unclear. CDR1 and CDR2 (germline): LNHNV, YYDKDF (reference sequence). The CDR3 totals 13 residues. V was cut by 1 base and J by 2 bases, with 5 bases left in between. The CDR3 sequence: CATSRGGNYGYTF. The CDR3 DNA reads as TGTGCCACCAGCAGAGGCGGGAACTATGGCTACACCTTC. The variable domain in full, with the rest retrieved from reference TRBV15 and TRBJ1-2, is DAMVIQNPRYQVTQFGKPVTLSCSQTLNHNVMYWYQQKSSQAPKLLFHYYDKDFNNEADTPDNFQSRRPNTSFCFLDIRSPGLGDTAMYLCATSRGGNYGYTFGSGTRLTVV.

The V and J genes are TRBV6-6 and TRBJ2-6, with TRBD1 identical over 9 bases. The CDR3 runs 17 residues. Per germline, CDR1 MNHNY and CDR2 SVGAGI (reference sequence). Germline trimming cut 8 bases from V and 1 base from J; bases unmatched to any gene: 9. CDR3 amino acids: CASEKGTGLSGANVLTF. The DNA of the CDR3 is TGTGCCAGCGAAAAGGGGACAGGGTTGTCTGGGGCCAACGTCCTGACTTTC.

Only a few counts were recorded for this clonotype. This sequence joins TRBV10-3 and TRBJ2-2; the D gene is possibly TRBD1 (6 bases). Between the trimmed V and J ends, which lost 3 bases and 0 bases, there was a span of 14 bases. Germline assignment: CDR1 ENHRY and CDR2 SYGVKD. The CDR3 is made up of 17 amino acids. As DNA, the CDR3 is TGTGCCATCAGTGAAGGAGGACAGTTCACGAACACCGGGGAGCTGTTTTTT. Its translation is CAISEGGQFTNTGELFF.

With respect to this clonotype: The junction does not match germline at one end; this may be a read error. CDR3 DNA sequence: TGTGCCAGCAGTCCGGGACAGATCAACGTCCCGACTTTC. It encodes CASSPGQINVPTF. The V gene is TRBV12-3 or TRBV12-4, the J gene TRBJ2-6; TRBD1 matches at 7 bases. This CDR3 spans 13 amino acids.

This chain joins TRBV6-6 and TRBJ2-4; TRBD2 might be the D (6 bases). The CDR3 contains 16 residues. CDR1 MNHNY and CDR2 SVGAGI come from the germline V gene (reference sequence). The V end lost 2 bases, the J end lost 0 bases, and 11 bases lay between the germline ends. The CDR3 nucleotides are TGTGCCAGCAGTTACGGACCGGGGGTAGCCAAAAACATTCAGTACTTC. Translated, it gives CASSYGPGVAKNIQYF.

The genes are TRBV20-1 and TRBJ2-7; 7 bases line up with TRBD2. With V trimmed by 0 bases and J by 3 bases, 8 bases remained unmatched. There are 15 residues in the CDR3. Germline V gene sequence: CDR1 DFQATT, CDR2 SNEGSKA (reference sequence). In DNA, the CDR3 is TGCAGTGCTAGAGATACAGCGGGAAGGTTCTACGAGCAGTACTTC. This sequence encodes CSARDTAGRFYEQYF.

This sequence joins TRBV3-1 and TRBJ2-7; D perhaps matches TRBD1 (5 bases). In germline, CDR1 is LGHDT, CDR2 YNNKEL (reference sequence). CDR3 length: 15 residues. Between the trimmed V and J ends, which lost 1 base and 0 bases, there was a span of 10 bases. CDR3 coding DNA: TGTGCCAGCAGCCAAGTGGGCAGGGACTCCTACGAGCAGTACTTC. Protein product: CASSQVGRDSYEQYF.

This clonotype has just a few counts. This chain joins TRBV7-2 and TRBJ1-4; 7 nucleotides match TRBD1. In germline, CDR1 is SGHTA, CDR2 FQGNSA. Losses at the gene ends were 1 base for V and 8 bases for J; bases not matched to a gene: 7. This CDR3 is 15 amino acids long. The CDR3 DNA reads TGTGCCAGCAGCTTAGGAGGGGGCGCGGGCGAAAAACTGTTTTTT. It specifies CASSLGGGAGEKLFF.

The chain is built from TRBV20-1 and TRBJ2-7; TRBD2 matches at 7 bases. The germline CDR1 and CDR2 sequences are DFQATT and SNEGSKA (reference sequence). This CDR3 comprises 15 residues. With 2 bases clipped from V and 6 bases from J, the junction kept 13 bases outside the gene matches. In DNA form, the CDR3 reads TGCAGTGCTAGACGGGTCTTCGCGGGAGAGGTCGAGCAGTACTTC. Protein product: CSARRVFAGEVEQYF.

The chain joins TRBV6-2 or TRBV6-3 to TRBJ2-1; D assignment may be TRBD1 or TRBD2 (6 bases each). The CDR3 loop spans 14 amino acids. Germline loops: CDR1 MNHEY, CDR2 SVGEGT. The V end lost 7 bases, the J end lost 13 bases, and 23 bases lay between the germline ends. In nucleotides, the CDR3 is TGTGCCAGCACCCTTTGGGGGGCCGGAGAGACCCAGTTCTTC. This translates into CASTLWGAGETQFF.

This clonotype was observed at least ten times. This sequence joins TRBV5-6 and TRBJ2-5; 10 bases fit TRBD1. Unmatched junction bases numbered 12, after V lost 4 bases and J lost 3 bases. Germline CDR1 reads SGHDT; CDR2 reads YYEEEE. The CDR3 sequence is 17 residues long. CDR3 sequence (DNA): TGTGCCAGCAGCCCGTACGGGACAGGGGATATTGAAGAGACCCAGTACTTC. It translates to CASSPYGTGDIEETQYF.

The chain recombines TRBV11-3 with TRBJ1-2, with D unresolved. V was cut by 1 base and J by 8 bases, with 17 bases left in between. CDR3 length: 15 amino acids. CDR1 SGHNT and CDR2 YENEEA come from the germline V gene. The chain's CDR3 is CASSLGTASLGGYTF. DNA for the CDR3: TGTGCCAGCAGCTTAGGGACTGCCTCTCTCGGGGGCTACACCTTC.

As for this clonotype: The junction shows a germline mismatch at one end, possibly a read error. The chain recombines TRBV29-1 with TRBJ2-1; D remains ambiguous. Per the germline V gene, CDR1 is SQVTM and CDR2 is ANQGSEA. This CDR3 contains 17 residues. CDR3 loop: CSVDPFPAESSYNGQFF. The CDR3, as DNA: TGCAGCGTTGACCCCTTCCCTGCTGAGAGCTCCTACAATGGGCAGTTCTTC.

The rearrangement links TRBV4-3 to TRBJ2-7, with 10 bases aligning to TRBD1. This CDR3 comprises 15 residues. Germline trimming cut 1 base from V and 2 bases from J; bases unmatched to any gene: 2. CDR1 and CDR2 (germline): LGHNA, YSLEER. In DNA, the CDR3 is TGCGCCAGCAGCCAAGTGACAGGGGGCCCCTACGAGCAGTACTTC. This codes for CASSQVTGGPYEQYF.

This clonotype was picked up a small number of times. The chain combines TRBV2 with TRBJ1-1, with D possibly matching TRBD1 (5 bases). Per the germline V gene, CDR1 is SNHLY and CDR2 is FYNNEI. The V end lost 1 base, the J end lost 2 bases, and 11 bases lay between the germline ends. CDR3 size: 15 residues. The CDR3 sequence is CASSEGVGTNTEAFF. The CDR3 DNA reads as TGTGCCAGCAGTGAAGGGGTGGGGACCAACACTGAAGCTTTCTTT.

This clonotype occurred a few times. The V gene is TRBV6-5, the J gene TRBJ2-1; 10 nucleotides line up with TRBD2. Germline-derived CDR1 and CDR2 are MNHEY and SVGAGI. Trimming at V came to 4 bases and at J to 5 bases, leaving 5 bases not matched to a gene. The CDR3 runs to 15 residues. The DNA for the CDR3 is TGTGCCAGCAGTTCCAGCGGGGGGGGGGACAATGAGCAGTTCTTC. This sequence encodes CASSSSGGGDNEQFF.

Concerning this clonotype itself: An end of the junction does not agree with germline; a read error may underlie this. V is TRBV20-1 and J is TRBJ2-1; 8 positions agree with TRBD2. The CDR3 is 15 amino acids. Germline loops: CDR1 DFQATT, CDR2 SNEGSKA (reference sequence). The CDR3 reads CSARERGRSYNEQFF. The CDR3 DNA follows: TGCAGTGCTCGAGAGCGGGGGCGCTCCTACAATGAGCAGTTCTTC.

This clonotype was observed at least ten times. V gene TRBV12-3 or TRBV12-4 combines with J gene TRBJ2-7, with D possibly being TRBD1 or TRBD2 (7 bases each). V shed 3 bases and J shed 0 bases, with 15 bases lying between them. The CDR3 extends over 16 amino acids. The CDR3 region is CASSLGGGWSSYEQYF. The CDR3 bases are TGTGCCAGCAGTTTGGGAGGGGGCTGGAGCTCCTACGAGCAGTACTTC.

The chain joins TRBV5-1 to TRBJ2-5; D is undetermined. V lost 6 bases, J lost 0 bases, and 12 bases lay in between. The CDR3 loop spans 14 amino acids. Germline V gene lookup returns CDR1 SGHRS and CDR2 YFSETQ. The CDR3 nucleotides are TGCGCCAGCAAACTGAGGACGGACCAAGAGACCCAGTACTTC. Translated: CASKLRTDQETQYF.